Described below is a single T cell receptor (beta chain) sequence and its context. Here immunoSEQ multiplex PCR was the method, and the copy in TCRdb shows in-frame clones only, minus some. The table shows about 8,000 clones, with 31% occurring only once. The CDR3 extends over 15 amino acids. CDR1 MDHEN and CDR2 SYDVKM come from the germline V gene. V lost 7 bases and J lost 0; bases outside the gene matches: 6. The sample is drawn from a study of graft-versus-host responses after intestinal transplantation. Broader study findings: Recipient marrow contained GvH clones, some of which appeared first in ileum or blood.

The plating included approximately 200,000 irradiated, violet-dye-labeled stimulator cells together with approximately 200,000 CFSE-labeled responder cells. A sort after the reaction isolated proliferating CFSE-low CD3+CD4+ and CD3+CD8+ responders. The clonotype was recovered from a human patient who received an intestinal transplant. The genes are TRBV28 and TRBJ2-3, with 8 bases that match TRBD2. Sequenced here: alloreactive CD8+ T cells from a mixed lymphocyte reaction culture, sampled before intestinal transplant. The subset here: CFSE-low proliferating T cells sorted from approximately six-day pre-transplant mixed lymphocyte reaction (GvH or HvG direction). The CDR3 sequence is CASNQLAASTDTQYF. For the CDR3, the DNA is TGTGCCAGCAACCAACTAGCGGCTAGCACAGATACGCAGTATTTT.